One sample yielded the 19 T cell receptor beta chains listed below, sequenced in a study of low-dose radiotherapy and immunotherapy resistance in tumors. First-strand cDNA used TRAV- and TRBV-specific primers, covering alpha and beta chains. The TCRs were subjected to amplification over around 18 PCR cycles employing a constant-region primer in conjunction with a V-primer adapter. MiXCR, run by TCRdb on the reads, gives a single entry per CDR3 protein. The sample shows tens of thousands of distinct CDR3 sequences, 9.4% of them seen only once. Time point reported: before trial treatment. This specimen was PBMCs, taken before treatment. The source of these receptors is a male donor with prostate cancer.

To note about this clonotype: One base away lies a much larger clone, so this may be a sequencing read error. The chain couples TRBV19 to TRBJ2-6, with TRBD1 matching over 8 bases. The CDR3 loop spans 18 amino acids. The ends lost 4 bases at V and 1 base at J; junction bases unmatched: 9. CDR1 and CDR2 (germline): LNHDA, SQIVND (reference sequence). The DNA for the CDR3 is TGTGCCAGTAGTACCCGGACAGGGTCGGGTTCTGGGGCCAACGTCCTGACTTTC. Translated: CASSTRTGSGSGANVLTF.

This clonotype was observed at least ten times. The CDR3 here is CASSLDGGASTDTQYF. The CDR3, as DNA: TGTGCCAGCAGCTTAGACGGGGGAGCAAGCACAGATACGCAGTATTTT. V gene TRBV7-9 combines with J gene TRBJ2-3; D perhaps matches TRBD2 (6 bases). Germline V lookup: CDR1 SEHNR, CDR2 FQNEAQ (reference sequence). Trimming left V 1 base short and J 0 bases short, with 11 bases between. This CDR3 is built from 16 residues.

In regard to this clonotype: Only one base separates this from a far larger clonotype, so it likely reflects a read error. This chain connects TRBV9 to TRBJ2-7; D might be TRBD2 (6 bases). The J call is doubtful: the DNA matches TRBJ2-5 better. This CDR3 is 15 amino acids long. CDR1 is SGDLS and CDR2 is YYNGEE in the germline V gene. Here the CDR3 reads CASSVGLTRLETQYF. The CDR3 DNA reads as TGTGCCAGCAGCGTAGGTTTGACTAGACTAGAGACCCAGTACTTC.

The chain is built from TRBV10-3 and TRBJ2-7; the D is unclear. CDR3 length: 12 amino acids. CDR1 and CDR2 from the germline V gene are ENHRY and SYGVKD. Trimming took off 0 bases at V and 4 bases at J, with 4 bases between the two ends. The CDR3 sequence is CAISESRYEQYF. CDR3 nucleotides: TGTGCCATCAGTGAGTCGCGTTACGAGCAGTACTTC.

This clonotype was seen repeatedly, ten times or more. The chain carries TRBV29-1 and TRBJ1-1; D might be TRBD1 (6 bases). The CDR3 extends over 12 amino acids. V was trimmed by 5 bases and J by 1 base, leaving 8 bases between them. Germline V gives CDR1 SQVTM, CDR2 ANQGSEA. CDR3 protein: CSVLQGNTEAFF. The CDR3 coding sequence is TGCAGCGTTTTACAGGGGAACACTGAAGCTTTCTTT.

This clonotype was counted ten times or more. This sequence joins TRBV11-2 and TRBJ2-5; tentatively, D is TRBD1 or TRBD2 (5 bases each). The CDR3 runs to 17 residues. Trimming stripped 6 bases from V and 4 bases from J, with 24 bases between. Germline CDR1 and CDR2: SGHAT and FQNNGV. The CDR3 DNA sequence: TGTGCCAGCAGGCCCGGGAAGGGGCTCGGCGGTGGAGAGACCCAGTACTTC. Residues: CASRPGKGLGGGETQYF.

Comments on this clonotype: This may come from a read error, since a much larger clone is one base off. V is TRBV6-1 and J is TRBJ2-3, with D perhaps TRBD2 (6 bases). Germline V gene lookup returns CDR1 MNHNS and CDR2 SASEGT. The CDR3 has 14 amino acids. V was pared by 3 bases and J by 6 bases, with 13 bases between. The CDR3 sequence is CASSEGLRVDTQYF. The CDR3 coding sequence is TGTGCCAGCAGTGAGGGACTGCGCGTGGATACGCAGTATTTT.

This clonotype was counted ten times or more. The J gene is TRBJ1-6, the V gene TRBV7-2; TRBD1 is a possible D gene (6 bases). The CDR3 length is 17 residues. Trimming took off 4 bases at V and 5 bases at J, with 18 bases between the two ends. CDR1 and CDR2 from the germline V gene are SGHTA and FQGNSA. The CDR3 region has the DNA TGTGCCAGCAGCTCTCCCTCCGGACAGACCAATAATTCACCCCTCCACTTT. It translates to CASSSPSGQTNNSPLHF.

This clonotype turned up a few times. The chain combines TRBV9 with TRBJ2-7; TRBD2 might be the D (7 bases). V shed 0 bases and J shed 2 bases, with 9 bases lying between them. From germline, CDR1 is SGDLS and CDR2 YYNGEE. CDR3 size: 14 residues. The CDR3 coding sequence is TGTGCCAGCAGCGTAGAGGGGGGGACCTACGAGCAGTACTTC. This translates into CASSVEGGTYEQYF.

This clonotype was detected only a few times. The rearrangement links TRBV5-1 to TRBJ2-2; 8 bases line up with TRBD1. Unmatched junction bases numbered 4, after V lost 0 bases and J lost 6 bases. The CDR3 loop spans 15 amino acids. CDR1 and CDR2 from the germline V gene are SGHRS and YFSETQ. The CDR3 coding sequence is TGCGCCAGCAGCTTGGGACAGGGGTCGTCCGGGGAGCTGTTTTTT. Its protein is CASSLGQGSSGELFF.

This clonotype was counted ten times or more. This rearrangement joins TRBV29-1 to TRBJ2-2; D gene unclear. This CDR3 spans 12 amino acids. Germline CDR1 SQVTM, CDR2 ANQGSEA. V lost 3 bases and J 5 bases, leaving 7 bases between the germline ends. Written as DNA, the CDR3 is TGCAGCGTTGACCCCCGGACCGGGGAGCTGTTTTTT. Translating it yields CSVDPRTGELFF.

This clonotype has ten or more counts. The chain carries TRBV6-2 or TRBV6-3 and TRBJ2-2; D unresolved. Germline V CDR1 and CDR2: MNHEY, SVGEGT. The CDR3 runs 15 residues. Trimming removed 4 bases at V and 0 bases at J, with 9 bases between. The CDR3 region is CASSWLMANTGELFF. The CDR3 bases are TGTGCCAGCAGTTGGCTAATGGCGAACACCGGGGAGCTGTTTTTT.

Ten or more counts support this clonotype. The V gene is TRBV4-2, the J gene TRBJ2-2, with TRBD2 matching over 9 bases. This CDR3 comprises 18 residues. In germline, CDR1 is LGHNA, CDR2 YNFKEQ. Germline trimming cut 6 bases from V and 2 bases from J; bases unmatched to any gene: 13. The CDR3 DNA sequence: TGTGCCAGCAGTTTACCTCGGGTAGCGGGGGTCAACACCGGGGAGCTGTTTTTT. Translation gives CASSLPRVAGVNTGELFF.

This clonotype appeared many times. The chain links TRBV6-2 or TRBV6-3 to TRBJ2-1; 8 bases are shared with TRBD2. The CDR3 totals 14 residues. Unmatched junction bases numbered 7, after V lost 3 bases and J lost 9 bases. CDR1 is MNHEY and CDR2 is SVGEGT in the germline V gene. The CDR3 bases are TGTGCCAGCAGTTATGGGACTAGTCGCGGTGAGCAGTTCTTC. This gives the protein CASSYGTSRGEQFF.

This clonotype was seen repeatedly, ten times or more. The chain has TRBV29-1 and TRBJ2-1; D is possibly TRBD2 (5 bases). Trimming cost V 7 bases and J 15 bases, with 22 bases left between them. From germline, CDR1 is SQVTM and CDR2 ANQGSEA. The CDR3 is made up of 12 amino acids. Here the CDR3 DNA reads TGCAGCGGGGAGACTCAAATCCATCTGCGGTTCTTC. Its protein product is CSGETQIHLRFF.

This clonotype was detected ten times or more. V and J are TRBV15 and TRBJ2-7; 7 nucleotides line up with TRBD1. The germline V gene has CDR1 LNHNV and CDR2 YYDKDF (reference sequence). J was trimmed by 2 bases and V by 1 base; bases with no gene match: 2. The CDR3 sequence is 14 residues long. CDR3 in amino acids: CATSRGDRAYEQYF. In DNA form, the CDR3 reads TGTGCCACCAGCAGAGGTGACAGGGCCTACGAGCAGTACTTC. The whole variable domain, filled in from reference TRBV15 and TRBJ2-7, reads DAMVIQNPRYQVTQFGKPVTLSCSQTLNHNVMYWYQQKSSQAPKLLFHYYDKDFNNEADTPDNFQSRRPNTSFCFLDIRSPGLGDTAMYLCATSRGDRAYEQYFGPGTRLTVT.

This clonotype came up a few times. The chain employs TRBV5-1 and TRBJ1-1; no clear D. The CDR3 extends over 13 amino acids. Trimming took off 4 bases at V and 1 base at J, with 8 bases between the two ends. CDR1 is SGHRS and CDR2 is YFSETQ in the germline V gene. The CDR3 DNA reads TGCGCCAGCAGCGAGGACGGGAACACTGAAGCTTTCTTT. It codes for CASSEDGNTEAFF.

Worth noting for this clonotype: Only one base separates this from a far larger clonotype, so it likely reflects a read error. The chain has TRBV6-1 and TRBJ1-6, with a tentative D call TRBD1 (5 bases). This CDR3 has 14 residues. Germline values: CDR1 MNHNS, CDR2 SASEGT. The CDR3 loop is CASTPNGRGSPLNF. CDR3 nucleotide sequence: TGTGCCAGCACCCCTAACGGGAGGGGTTCACCCCTCAACTTT.

Ten or more counts support this clonotype. The rearrangement uses TRBV28 and TRBJ2-7; no clear D gene. Germline CDR1 MDHEN, CDR2 SYDVKM. The CDR3 extends over 13 amino acids. Trimming pared 2 bases from V and 3 bases from J, leaving 8 bases between. Written as DNA, the CDR3 is TGTGCCAGCAGTTTAGGCCAGATCTACGAGCAGTACTTC. Encoded protein: CASSLGQIYEQYF. Full variable domain (outside the CDR3, taken from reference TRBV28 and TRBJ2-7): DVKVTQSSRYLVKRTGEKVFLECVQDMDHENMFWYRQDPGLGLRLIYFSYDVKMKEKGDIPEGYSVSREKKERFSLILESASTNQTSMYLCASSLGQIYEQYFGPGTRLTVT.